These 22 T cell receptor beta chains originate from one sample sequenced in a study. Each CDR3 protein is one row after TCRdb ran MiXCR on the 5' RACE reads. The data hold some 60,000 distinct CDR3 sequences, with almost 30% observed a single time. The sequenced material came from tumor-infiltrating naive CD4+ T cells sorted from the breast tumor. As for subset: naive CD4+ T cells, CD4+CD45RA+CD25-. The source of these receptors is a female donor with breast cancer.

This clonotype was observed at least ten times. The chain recombines TRBV4-3 with TRBJ2-3; D is unresolved. V was clipped by 0 bases and J by 5 bases, with 9 bases between them. The V gene's germline CDR1 is LGHNA and CDR2 YSLEER. This CDR3 region has 14 residues. Written as DNA, the CDR3 is TGCGCCAGCAGCCAAGATCTCACTCGAGATACGCAGTATTTT. It translates to CASSQDLTRDTQYF.

This clonotype was counted many times. V gene TRBV6-5 combines with J gene TRBJ2-1; D assignment may be TRBD1 or TRBD2 (5 bases each). V lost 5 bases, J lost 6 bases, and 14 bases lay in between. This CDR3 contains 14 residues. Germline-derived CDR1 and CDR2 are MNHEY and SVGAGI. The CDR3 loop reads CASSKPGTLNEQFF. In DNA, the CDR3 is TGTGCCAGCAGTAAGCCTGGGACCCTCAATGAGCAGTTCTTC.

V gene TRBV20-1 combines with J gene TRBJ2-3; 12 bases align to TRBD2. V trimming: 4 bases; J trimming: 4 bases; junction bases outside the gene matches: 6. The CDR3 runs to 15 residues. Germline lookup yields CDR1 DFQATT and CDR2 SNEGSKA (reference sequence). CDR3 in DNA: TGCAGTGCTAAAACTAGCGGGGGGAGCGCAGATACGCAGTATTTT. Protein sequence: CSAKTSGGSADTQYF.

In this sample, this clonotype turned up a few times. DNA of the CDR3: TGCAGTGCCCCAGATCCGGGACAGGGTATCAATGAGCAGTTCTTC. It encodes CSAPDPGQGINEQFF. The chain combines TRBV20-1 with TRBJ2-1; 9 bases align to TRBD1. The V and J ends lost 6 bases and 6 bases, in that order; junction bases with no gene match: 12. CDR1 DFQATT and CDR2 SNEGSKA come from the germline V gene (reference sequence). The CDR3 loop spans 15 amino acids.

This clonotype turned up a few times. V gene TRBV5-1 combines with J gene TRBJ1-2; maybe TRBD1 (6 bases). The CDR3 sequence is 15 residues long. Germline loops: CDR1 SGHRS, CDR2 YFSETQ. V was cut by 3 bases and J by 6 bases, with 18 bases left in between. The chain's CDR3 is CASSSLQGTSHGYTF. CDR3 nucleotide sequence: TGCGCCAGCAGCTCCTTACAGGGAACATCTCATGGCTACACCTTC.

Ten or more counts support this clonotype. The chain recombines TRBV6-5 with TRBJ2-5; no definite D call. Germline CDR1 MNHEY, CDR2 SVGAGI. Deletions cut 6 bases from V and 0 bases from J, with 8 bases between. This CDR3 has 13 amino acids. Written as DNA, the CDR3 is TGTGCCAGCAGCTCCCACAACCAAGAGACCCAGTACTTC. Its translation is CASSSHNQETQYF.

This clonotype was seen more than once but under ten times. This rearrangement joins TRBV5-1 to TRBJ2-1, with 11 bases fitting TRBD2. V gave up 4 bases and J gave up 5 bases; unmatched junction bases: 5. The CDR3 covers 15 residues. In germline, CDR1 is SGHRS, CDR2 YFSETQ. The CDR3 DNA follows: TGCGCCAGCAGCGAGGGGACTAGCGGTAACAATGAGCAGTTCTTC. Protein product: CASSEGTSGNNEQFF.

This chain connects TRBV20-1 to TRBJ2-7; 10 bases are a match to TRBD2. Germline-derived CDR1 and CDR2 are DFQATT and SNEGSKA (reference sequence). The CDR3 spans 17 residues. V shed 2 bases and J 6 bases; nucleotides not matched to a gene: 16. The CDR3: CSARPLAGSDSPGEQYF. In DNA, the CDR3 is TGCAGTGCTAGACCACTAGCGGGGTCAGACTCCCCTGGCGAGCAGTACTTC.

This chain's CDR3 is CASSPSKGFGSTEAFF. The CDR3 DNA sequence: TGTGCCAGCAGCCCCTCCAAGGGATTTGGTAGCACTGAAGCTTTCTTT. The V gene is TRBV27, the J gene TRBJ1-1; D is undetermined. The CDR3 runs to 16 residues. The germline V gene has CDR1 MNHEY and CDR2 SMNVEV (reference sequence). Trimming shortened V by 6 bases and J by 4 bases, and 21 bases separated the two germline ends.

This clonotype has a count of ten or more. This chain joins TRBV2 and TRBJ2-5, with D maybe TRBD2 (7 bases). The CDR3 has 13 amino acids. The V gene's germline CDR1 is SNHLY and CDR2 FYNNEI. V lost 3 bases and J 4 bases, leaving 9 bases between the germline ends. CDR3 DNA sequence: TGTGCCAGCAGTGATGCGGGGGCAGAGACCCAGTACTTC. Protein: CASSDAGAETQYF.

The chain recombines TRBV3-1 with TRBJ1-1; 7 bases agree with TRBD1. V lost 4 bases to trimming and J lost 1 base; unmatched junction nucleotides: 6. The CDR3 extends over 15 amino acids. Germline CDR1 LGHDT, CDR2 YNNKEL (reference sequence). CDR3 sequence reads: CASSPTGVPNTEAFF. The CDR3 coding sequence is TGTGCCAGCAGCCCAACAGGGGTTCCGAACACTGAAGCTTTCTTT. The whole variable domain, filled in from reference TRBV3-1 and TRBJ1-1, reads DTAVSQTPKYLVTQMGNDKSIKCEQNLGHDTMYWYKQDSKKFLKIMFSYNNKELIINETVPNRFSPKSPDKAHLNLHINSLELGDSAVYFCASSPTGVPNTEAFFGQGTRLTVV.

Comments on this clonotype: A read error may be the cause here, since a much bigger clone is one base away. The CDR3 reads CASRRRPELAGGADTQYF. CDR3 DNA: TGTGCCAGCAGGAGACGACCTGAACTAGCGGGAGGAGCAGATACGCAGTATTTT. The chain employs TRBV12-3 or TRBV12-4 and TRBJ2-3, with TRBD2 identical over 12 bases. With 6 bases clipped from V and 4 bases from J, the junction kept 14 bases outside the gene matches. The CDR3 is 18 residues long.

This clonotype was picked up a small number of times. The chain couples TRBV7-9 to TRBJ2-5; tentative D call: TRBD2 (6 bases). This CDR3 contains 17 residues. The germline V and J ends were trimmed by 5 bases and 0 bases, with 19 bases remaining between them. CDR1 is SEHNR, CDR2 FQNEAQ, per germline (reference sequence). CDR3 in DNA: TGTGCCAGCAGCCTCCCCCCTTTGCGGAGGGACCAAGAGACCCAGTACTTC. Amino acid sequence: CASSLPPLRRDQETQYF.

The rearrangement uses TRBV9 and TRBJ1-1; weak D call: TRBD1 (5 bases). CDR3 size: 15 residues. Germline assignment: CDR1 SGDLS and CDR2 YYNGEE. V lost 4 bases and J 1 base, leaving 14 bases between the germline ends. The CDR3 DNA reads as TGTGCCAGCAGCCCCGGGACGGGGGAGAACACTGAAGCTTTCTTT. Translating gives CASSPGTGENTEAFF.

V is TRBV29-1 and J is TRBJ2-1, with a possible D match to TRBD1 (5 bases). The CDR3 spans 13 residues. With 4 bases removed from V and 7 bases from J, the gap between germline ends came to 14 bases. Germline V lookup: CDR1 SQVTM, CDR2 ANQGSEA. The CDR3: CSVARVEGNEQFF. CDR3 nucleotide sequence: TGCAGCGTTGCCAGGGTGGAAGGGAATGAGCAGTTCTTC.

The genes are TRBV7-2 and TRBJ1-1; D ambiguous. The germline V and J ends were trimmed by 5 bases and 1 base, with 11 bases remaining between them. Germline CDR1 reads SGHTA; CDR2 reads FQGNSA. This CDR3 comprises 14 residues. Written as DNA, the CDR3 is TGTGCCAGCAGCCTAGTGCACGGGAACACTGAAGCTTTCTTT. Translation: CASSLVHGNTEAFF.

This clonotype turned up a few times. The rearrangement uses TRBV5-6 and TRBJ2-7; D is possibly TRBD1 (6 bases). Germline values: CDR1 SGHDT, CDR2 YYEEEE. Trimming took 5 bases from V and 7 from J, leaving 19 bases between them. The CDR3 length is 14 residues. As DNA, the CDR3 is TGTGCCAGCAGTTTAACAGGGCCGAATGGGGAGCAGTACTTC. Its protein is CASSLTGPNGEQYF.

This clonotype appeared a few times. V usage is TRBV6-6 and J usage is TRBJ1-2; D gene unclear. V was pared by 10 bases and J by 6 bases, with 15 bases between. The CDR3 runs 12 residues. Germline V gene sequence: CDR1 MNHNY, CDR2 SVGAGI (reference sequence). CDR3 sequence reads: CATQVSGDGYTF. The CDR3 coding sequence is TGTGCCACCCAAGTTTCTGGGGATGGCTACACCTTC.

Points on this clonotype: At one of its ends the junction is not consistent with the germline gene, which may arise from a read error. The chain employs TRBV6-1 and TRBJ1-2; 7 bases match TRBD1. Germline assignment: CDR1 MNHNS and CDR2 SASEGT. The CDR3 has 17 residues. CDR3 protein: CTSTESGTVKGFYGYTF. CDR3 DNA sequence: TGTACCAGCACCGAATCGGGGACAGTCAAGGGTTTCTATGGCTACACCTTC.

This clonotype was detected many times. This CDR3 reads CASSIGTSGGAWETQYF. CDR3 sequence (DNA): TGTGCCAGCAGCATCGGGACTAGCGGGGGGGCCTGGGAGACCCAGTACTTC. The chain joins TRBV9 to TRBJ2-5; 16 bases agree with TRBD2. This CDR3 has 17 amino acids. Looked up from germline, CDR1 is SGDLS and CDR2 is YYNGEE. Unmatched junction bases numbered 8, after V lost 4 bases and J lost 5 bases.

A few counts support this clonotype. CDR3 sequence (DNA): TGTGCCAGCAGGATCGGGACTAGCGGGGACAATGAGCAGTTCTTC. Its protein is CASRIGTSGDNEQFF. V is TRBV12-3 or TRBV12-4 and J is TRBJ2-1; TRBD2 matches at 13 bases. The CDR3 runs 15 residues. V shed 6 bases, J shed 5 bases, and the junction held 4 bases outside the gene matches.

The chain has TRBV20-1 and TRBJ2-5; 8 bases are shared with TRBD2. The CDR3 contains 14 residues. J gave up 5 bases and V 4 bases, and 9 bases lay outside the gene matches. The germline V gene encodes CDR1 DFQATT and CDR2 SNEGSKA (reference sequence). CDR3 nucleotides: TGCAGTGCTATTTATCTAGCGGGTCCCGAGACCCAGTACTTC. It encodes CSAIYLAGPETQYF.